The clone carrying this T cell receptor beta chain occurred many times. The antigen is undetermined. From the germline J gene comes the end of the CDR3, since the read stops 3 residues before it. The data are from a study of T cell clonality in common variable immunodeficiency. Findings of the study overall: In common variable immunodeficiency, TCR beta chains reportedly carried fewer deletions and N-nucleotide insertions. T cell subpopulation sequencing would be needed to explain CVID clonality.

The ends were cut back, 5 bases at V and 2 bases at J, with 9 bases in the middle. Germline lookup yields CDR1 SGHVS and CDR2 FQNEAQ. This CDR3 comprises 13 residues. The method was immunoSEQ multiplex PCR; TCRdb's version includes in-frame clones alone and lacks a portion of them. This sample comprises just over 25,000 clones, none seen once only. For at least one year, all CVID subjects received replacement immunoglobulin. The chain couples TRBV7-8 to TRBJ2-5; D gene uncertain. The specimen sequenced was peripheral blood mononuclear cells. The sequence derives from a human donor with common variable immunodeficiency. The covered CDR3 bases are TGTGCCAGCAGCCCTTCCTTTCAAGAGACC. It encodes CASSPSFQET. The full CDR3 is CASSPSFQETQYF.